This T cell receptor (beta chain) was sequenced in a study of blood T cells in healthy people across ages. Study-wide findings and caveats: With naive T cell percentage, TCR beta diversity showed a strong correlation.

V lost 3 bases and J 1 base, leaving 10 bases between the germline ends. In germline, CDR1 is DFQATT, CDR2 SNEGSKA (reference sequence). The CDR3 length is 13 residues. Then a second PCR, running about 6 to 12 cycles, was carried out with a sample-barcoded 5' primer and a J-beta primer mix. TCRdb processed the 5' RACE reads anew with MiXCR; each CDR3 protein has one entry. The profile covers about 720,000 distinct CDR3 sequences, with about a fifth appearing a single time and under 25% taken by the ten largest. A note on this clonotype: Its specificity is not known.

The source of this sequence is a man aged 65-85 years in good health. The rearrangement uses TRBV20-1 and TRBJ2-7, with a tentative D call TRBD1 (7 bases). The sequenced sample was blood. CDR3 sequence (DNA): TGCAGTGCTAGGGAGGGGGCGTCCTACGAGCAGTACTTC. It is translated as CSAREGASYEQYF.